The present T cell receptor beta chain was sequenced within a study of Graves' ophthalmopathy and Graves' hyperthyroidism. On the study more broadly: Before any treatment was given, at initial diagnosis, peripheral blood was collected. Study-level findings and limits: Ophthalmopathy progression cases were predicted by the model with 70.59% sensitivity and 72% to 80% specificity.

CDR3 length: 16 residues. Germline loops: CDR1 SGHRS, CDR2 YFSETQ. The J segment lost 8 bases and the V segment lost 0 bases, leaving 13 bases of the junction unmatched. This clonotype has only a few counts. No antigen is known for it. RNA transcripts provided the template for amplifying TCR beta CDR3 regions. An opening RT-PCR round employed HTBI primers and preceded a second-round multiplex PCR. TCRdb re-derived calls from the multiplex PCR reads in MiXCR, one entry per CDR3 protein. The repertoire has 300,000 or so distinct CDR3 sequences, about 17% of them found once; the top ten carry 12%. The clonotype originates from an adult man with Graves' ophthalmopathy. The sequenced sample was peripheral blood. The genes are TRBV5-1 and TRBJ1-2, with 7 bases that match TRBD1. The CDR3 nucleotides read TGCGCCAGCAGCTTGGTGGCAGGGGGACCTCTGGGGGGCTACACCTTC. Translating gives CASSLVAGGPLGGYTF. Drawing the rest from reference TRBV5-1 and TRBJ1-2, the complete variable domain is KAGVTQTPRYLIKTRGQQVTLSCSPISGHRSVSWYQQTPGQGLQFLFEYFSETQRNKGNFPGRFSGRQFSNSRSEMNVSTLELGDSALYLCASSLVAGGPLGGYTFGSGTRLTVV.